Following are 27 T cell receptor beta chains from one sample sequenced in a study of Ad26.COV2.S vaccination and SARS-CoV-2 variants (TCRdb year 2021). The treatment or condition tag for this specimen amounts to: 15 to 20 received Ad26.COV2.S at low or high dose, single or two shots; about 5 received placebo; per-sample allocation not given. Repertoires of vaccine and placebo recipients were sequenced from samples collected on day 63 after the first injection. Library prep was done by the immunoSEQ multiplex PCR assay. TCRdb holds this immuneACCESS table with in-frame rearrangements only. Some clones are missing; in checked studies, unresolved V genes explain under half, and the rest has no known cause. This sample lists roughly 250,000 clones; roughly nine tenths were detected once. The ten biggest clones cover 2.9% of the sample. The sample in question was peripheral blood, obtained in a trial of Ad26.COV2.S vaccine versus placebo. The receptor source for this set is a person between 18 and 65 years old who received the Ad26.COV2.S COVID-19 vaccine or a placebo.

This chain connects TRBV4-2 to TRBJ2-7; TRBD1 is a possible D gene (6 bases). CDR3 length equals 16 residues. Germline-derived CDR1 and CDR2 are LGHNA and YNFKEQ. The V and J ends lost 0 bases and 4 bases respectively, with 16 bases between them. The CDR3 loop is CASSQEFRTAFYEQYF. CDR3 DNA: TGTGCCAGCAGCCAAGAGTTTCGGACAGCCTTTTACGAGCAGTACTTC.

The chain employs TRBV4-1 and TRBJ2-6; D may correspond to TRBD1 or TRBD2 (5 bases each). The V end lost 4 bases, the J end lost 0 bases, and 10 bases lay between the germline ends. CDR1 MGHRA and CDR2 YSYEKL come from the germline V gene. The CDR3 spans 16 residues. In DNA, the CDR3 is TGCGCCAGCAGCCGGGACGGCTTCTCTGGGGCCAACGTCCTGACTTTC. Amino acids: CASSRDGFSGANVLTF.

This sequence joins TRBV7-8 and TRBJ2-1; D is unclear. Deletions cut 0 bases from V and 6 bases from J, with 21 bases between. This CDR3 region has 18 residues. CDR1 and CDR2 from the germline V gene are SGHVS and FQNEAQ. CDR3 sequence: CASSLASLGHAASNEQFF. In nucleotides, the CDR3 is TGTGCCAGCAGCTTAGCTTCTCTCGGGCATGCGGCAAGCAATGAGCAGTTCTTC.

This clone was counted a few times. This chain joins TRBV4-3 and TRBJ2-2; 9 bases are shared with TRBD1. The germline gives CDR1 LGHNA, CDR2 YSLEER. The CDR3 is made up of 17 amino acids. With V trimmed by 6 bases and J by 6 bases, 14 bases remained unmatched. The DNA of the CDR3 is TGCGCCAGCAGGAGGGATGGGACAGGGTTATCCCCCGGGGAGCTGTTTTTT. Translating it yields CASRRDGTGLSPGELFF.

The genes are TRBV19 and TRBJ2-7; D is uncertain. CDR1 and CDR2 from the germline V gene are LNHDA and SQIVND (reference sequence). V was trimmed by 3 bases and J by 2 bases, leaving 14 bases between them. The CDR3 length is 15 residues. CDR3 residues: CASSIIIGPAYEQYF. CDR3 DNA: TGTGCCAGTAGTATTATTATCGGCCCAGCCTACGAGCAGTACTTC.

This chain connects TRBV10-3 to TRBJ1-1; D uncertain. The CDR3 totals 12 residues. Trimming left V 2 bases short and J 5 bases short, with 6 bases between. CDR1 and CDR2 from the germline V gene are ENHRY and SYGVKD. Here the CDR3 reads CAISERGTEAFF. In DNA, the CDR3 is TGTGCCATCAGTGAGCGGGGAACTGAAGCTTTCTTT.

J is TRBJ2-3 and V is TRBV6-5; 7 bases align to TRBD1. The CDR3 contains 14 residues. V lost 4 bases to trimming and J lost 3 bases; unmatched junction nucleotides: 4. Germline V CDR1 and CDR2: MNHEY, SVGAGI. The CDR3 here is CASSWDRRTDTQYF. CDR3 nucleotide sequence: TGTGCCAGCAGTTGGGACAGAAGAACAGATACGCAGTATTTT.

V is TRBV15 and J is TRBJ2-7, with D maybe TRBD1 (6 bases). V was pared by 5 bases and J by 6 bases, with 23 bases between. Germline V gene lookup returns CDR1 LNHNV and CDR2 YYDKDF (reference sequence). CDR3 length: 16 residues. The CDR3 nucleotides are TGTGCCACCAGCGCACACGCAGGGGTAAGGAGTCGCGAGCAGTACGTC. Protein: CATSAHAGVRSREQYV.

The CDR3 DNA reads TGTGCCAGCAGCCCGACTGTGGGGACCCTTGTTGAAAAACTGTTTTTT. Its translation: CASSPTVGTLVEKLFF. The chain joins TRBV11-2 to TRBJ1-4; maybe TRBD1 (5 bases). V was trimmed by 5 bases and J by 7 bases, leaving 20 bases between them. Germline values: CDR1 SGHAT, CDR2 FQNNGV. The CDR3 loop spans 16 amino acids.

J is TRBJ1-2 and V is TRBV6-5; TRBD1 is a possible D gene (5 bases). Germline CDR1 reads MNHEY; CDR2 reads SVGAGI. This CDR3 has 12 amino acids. V dropped 7 bases and J dropped 7 bases, with 13 bases sitting between them. The CDR3 DNA reads as TGTGCCAGCATCGAAAGGGGAACTGGCTACACCTTC. Amino acid sequence: CASIERGTGYTF.

The gene calls are TRBV6-6 and TRBJ2-5; no firm D call. Trimming left V 5 bases short and J 5 bases short, with 12 bases between. The CDR3 loop spans 13 amino acids. The germline CDR1 and CDR2 sequences are MNHNY and SVGAGI (reference sequence). CDR3 residues: CASSHELWETQYF. The CDR3 DNA follows: TGTGCCAGCAGTCACGAATTATGGGAGACCCAGTACTTC.

This rearrangement joins TRBV7-3 to TRBJ2-2, with D possibly called TRBD1 or TRBD2 (5 bases each). This CDR3 is built from 17 residues. Trimming shortened V by 5 bases and J by 8 bases, and 24 bases separated the two germline ends. In germline, CDR1 is SGHTA, CDR2 FQGTGA. CDR3 amino acids: CASSPSTVGGVRGELFF. The DNA of the CDR3 is TGTGCCAGCAGCCCGTCGACAGTTGGAGGTGTGAGGGGGGAGCTGTTTTTT.

The chain links TRBV10-3 to TRBJ2-3, with a weak D call TRBD1 (8 bases). Trimming shortened V by 7 bases and J by 0 bases, and 11 bases separated the two germline ends. The germline CDR1 and CDR2 sequences are ENHRY and SYGVKD. This CDR3 region has 14 residues. The CDR3, as DNA: TGTGCCATCAACAGGGGGGGAAGCACAGATACGCAGTATTTT. It yields the protein CAINRGGSTDTQYF.

This sequence joins TRBV4-3 and TRBJ2-5, with TRBD2 as a possible D gene (6 bases). CDR3 size: 16 residues. CDR1 LGHNA and CDR2 YSLEER come from the germline V gene. The V and J ends lost 0 bases and 0 bases respectively, with 11 bases between them. CDR3 in amino acids: CASSQDLGDYQETQYF. The CDR3 coding sequence is TGCGCCAGCAGCCAAGATTTGGGGGACTACCAAGAGACCCAGTACTTC.

The rearrangement links TRBV4-2 to TRBJ1-2, with a possible D match to TRBD1 (5 bases). The CDR3 covers 17 residues. V lost 4 bases to trimming and J lost 1 base, with 19 bases between them. Germline values: CDR1 LGHNA, CDR2 YNFKEQ. The CDR3 spells CASSRTTAGDINYGYTF. CDR3 in DNA: TGTGCCAGCAGCCGGACAACGGCCGGAGATATTAACTATGGCTACACCTTC.

The chain couples TRBV9 to TRBJ2-1, with D possibly TRBD2 on 6 matching bases. Germline CDR1 is SGDLS and CDR2 is YYNGEE. V lost 6 bases to trimming and J lost 7 bases, with 14 bases between them. This CDR3 is 13 amino acids long. DNA of the CDR3: TGTGCCAGCACCCCGGGAGAGGCTAATGAGCAGTTCTTC. It yields the protein CASTPGEANEQFF.

This chain joins TRBV6-2 or TRBV6-3 and TRBJ2-1; 9 bases are a match to TRBD2. Per the germline V gene, CDR1 is MNHEY and CDR2 is SVGEGT. The CDR3 runs 16 residues. V shed 5 bases, J shed 1 base, and the junction held 6 bases outside the gene matches. The CDR3 is CASSSSGSKSYNEQFF. DNA of the CDR3: TGTGCCAGCAGTAGTAGCGGGAGTAAATCCTACAATGAGCAGTTCTTC.

The CDR3 nucleotides are TGTGCCAGCAGTGAAATCTCCTACGAGCAGTACTTC. Translating gives CASSEISYEQYF. The genes are TRBV6-1 and TRBJ2-7, with unresolved D. The CDR3 totals 12 residues. The V end lost 2 bases, the J end lost 0 bases, and 2 bases lay between the germline ends. The germline CDR1 and CDR2 sequences are MNHNS and SASEGT.

This chain links TRBV7-9 with TRBJ1-3, with D hard to call. V shed 2 bases and J shed 11 bases, with 13 bases lying between them. CDR3 length: 13 residues. CDR1 is SEHNR and CDR2 is FQNEAQ in the germline V gene (reference sequence). CDR3 region: CASSLFQPAPIYF. CDR3 DNA sequence: TGTGCCAGCAGCTTATTCCAACCCGCCCCCATATATTTT. The whole variable domain, remainder taken from reference TRBV7-9 and TRBJ1-3, is DTGVSQNPRHKITKRGQNVTFRCDPISEHNRLYWYRQTLGQGPEFLTYFQNEAQLEKSRLLSDRFSAERPKGSFSTLEIQRTEQGDSAMYLCASSLFQPAPIYFGEGSWLTVV.

The V gene is TRBV11-2, the J gene TRBJ2-7, with 7 bases matching TRBD2. V gave up 2 bases and J gave up 6 bases; unmatched junction bases: 13. The germline V gene encodes CDR1 SGHAT and CDR2 FQNNGV. CDR3 length: 16 residues. The chain's CDR3 is CASSLLGGGARVEQYF. The CDR3, as DNA: TGTGCCAGCAGCTTACTGGGGGGGGGAGCAAGGGTCGAGCAGTACTTC.

The V and J genes are TRBV5-6 and TRBJ1-1; possible D gene TRBD1, 5 bases. V was cut by 5 bases and J by 1 base, with 15 bases left in between. The length of the CDR3 is 15 residues. In germline, CDR1 is SGHDT, CDR2 YYEEEE. CDR3 sequence (DNA): TGTGCCAGCAGTTCGGGGGTCTGGGGGAACACTGAAGCTTTCTTT. Translated: CASSSGVWGNTEAFF.

The chain couples TRBV19 to TRBJ2-1; TRBD1 might be the D (6 bases). Trimming removed 11 bases at V and 3 bases at J, with 14 bases between. Germline V gene sequence: CDR1 LNHDA, CDR2 SQIVND (reference sequence). The CDR3 runs to 13 residues. CDR3 sequence reads: CAEQGSCYNEQFF. In nucleotides, the CDR3 is TGTGCCGAACAGGGATCTTGCTACAATGAGCAGTTCTTC.

This chain joins TRBV7-3 and TRBJ2-7; 10 bases line up with TRBD1. Trimming at V came to 5 bases and at J to 4 bases, leaving 5 bases not matched to a gene. The CDR3 extends over 14 amino acids. Germline V gene lookup returns CDR1 SGHTA and CDR2 FQGTGA. CDR3 sequence: CASSPTDRGYEQYF. The DNA of the CDR3 is TGTGCCAGCAGCCCCACGGACAGGGGGTACGAGCAGTACTTC.

The J gene is TRBJ2-6, the V gene TRBV9; 11 positions match TRBD1. The CDR3 runs 17 residues. Germline lookup yields CDR1 SGDLS and CDR2 YYNGEE. Germline trimming cut 4 bases from V and 0 bases from J; bases unmatched to any gene: 3. CDR3 region: CASSTGTGGSGANVLTF. CDR3 sequence (DNA): TGTGCCAGCAGCACCGGGACAGGGGGCTCTGGGGCCAACGTCCTGACTTTC.

The chain joins TRBV6-5 to TRBJ2-7, with 8 bases aligning to TRBD1. This CDR3 is built from 15 residues. CDR1 MNHEY and CDR2 SVGAGI come from the germline V gene. V lost 6 bases, J lost 4 bases, and 11 bases stayed unmatched. CDR3 sequence: CASRRMQGAQYEQYF. The DNA for the CDR3 is TGTGCCAGCAGAAGAATGCAGGGGGCTCAGTACGAGCAGTACTTC.

The chain combines TRBV6-5 with TRBJ1-1, with D possibly being TRBD1 (5 bases). With 0 bases removed from V and 6 bases from J, the gap between germline ends came to 8 bases. The CDR3 has 13 amino acids. Germline V lookup: CDR1 MNHEY, CDR2 SVGAGI. The CDR3 coding sequence is TGTGCCAGCAGTTACTCCGGGGGACCTGAAGCTTTCTTT. This codes for CASSYSGGPEAFF.

The V gene is TRBV30, the J gene TRBJ2-4; D may match TRBD1 or TRBD2 (5 bases each). Per the germline V gene, CDR1 is GTSNPN and CDR2 is SVGIG (reference sequence). This CDR3 has 13 residues. The V and J ends lost 5 bases and 1 base respectively, with 9 bases between them. CDR3 sequence: CAWAGTAKNIQYF. CDR3 sequence (DNA): TGTGCCTGGGCCGGGACCGCCAAAAACATTCAGTACTTC.